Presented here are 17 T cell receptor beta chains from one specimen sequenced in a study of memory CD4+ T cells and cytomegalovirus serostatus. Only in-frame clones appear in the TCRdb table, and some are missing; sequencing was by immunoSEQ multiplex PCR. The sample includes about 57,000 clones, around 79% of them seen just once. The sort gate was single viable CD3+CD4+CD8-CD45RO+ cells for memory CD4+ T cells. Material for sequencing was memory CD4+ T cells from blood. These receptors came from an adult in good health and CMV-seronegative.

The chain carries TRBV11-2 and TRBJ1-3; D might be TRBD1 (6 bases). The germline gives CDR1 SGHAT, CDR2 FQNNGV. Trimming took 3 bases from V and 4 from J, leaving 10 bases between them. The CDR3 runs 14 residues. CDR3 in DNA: TGTGCCAGCAGCTTCTACGGACAGGGAAACACCATATATTTT. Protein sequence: CASSFYGQGNTIYF.

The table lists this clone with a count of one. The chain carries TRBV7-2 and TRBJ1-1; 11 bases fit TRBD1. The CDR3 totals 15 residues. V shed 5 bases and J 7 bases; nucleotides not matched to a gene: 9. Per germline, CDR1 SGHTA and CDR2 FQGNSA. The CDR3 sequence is CASSPRTGGYSEAFF. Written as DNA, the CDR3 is TGTGCCAGCAGCCCAAGGACAGGGGGCTACAGTGAAGCTTTCTTT.

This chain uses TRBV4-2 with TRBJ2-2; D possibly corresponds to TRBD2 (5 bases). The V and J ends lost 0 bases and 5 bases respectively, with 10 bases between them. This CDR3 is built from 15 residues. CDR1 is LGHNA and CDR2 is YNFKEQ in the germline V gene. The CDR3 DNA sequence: TGTGCCAGCAGCCAAGAAACGGGATCAACCGGGGAGCTGTTTTTT. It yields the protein CASSQETGSTGELFF.

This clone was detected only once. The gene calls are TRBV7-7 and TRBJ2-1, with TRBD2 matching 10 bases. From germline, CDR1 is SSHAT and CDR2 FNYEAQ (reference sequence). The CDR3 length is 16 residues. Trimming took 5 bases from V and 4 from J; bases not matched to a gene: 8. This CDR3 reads CASSPTGTSVYNEQFF. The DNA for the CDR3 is TGTGCCAGCAGCCCCACCGGGACTAGCGTTTACAATGAGCAGTTCTTC.

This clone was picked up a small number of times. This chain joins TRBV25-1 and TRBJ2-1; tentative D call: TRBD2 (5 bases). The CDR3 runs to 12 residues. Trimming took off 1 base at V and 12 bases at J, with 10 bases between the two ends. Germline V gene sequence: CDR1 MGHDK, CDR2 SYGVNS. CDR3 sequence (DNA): TGTGCCAGCAGTGAATTTCCTAGCATGCAGTTCTTC. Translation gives CASSEFPSMQFF.

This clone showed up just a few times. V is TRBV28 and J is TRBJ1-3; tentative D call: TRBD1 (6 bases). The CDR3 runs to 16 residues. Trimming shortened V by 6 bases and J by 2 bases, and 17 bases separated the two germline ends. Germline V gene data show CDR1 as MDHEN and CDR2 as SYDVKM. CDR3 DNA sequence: TGTGCCAGCAGCGTAGGGAACAGGGTTACTGGAAACACCATATATTTT. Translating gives CASSVGNRVTGNTIYF.

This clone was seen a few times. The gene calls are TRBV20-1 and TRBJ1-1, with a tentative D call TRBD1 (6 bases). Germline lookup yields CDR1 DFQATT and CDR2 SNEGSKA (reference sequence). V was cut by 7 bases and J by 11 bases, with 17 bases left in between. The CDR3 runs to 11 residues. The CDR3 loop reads CSVRAGERAFF. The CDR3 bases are TGCAGTGTCCGGGCAGGGGAGCGCGCTTTCTTT.

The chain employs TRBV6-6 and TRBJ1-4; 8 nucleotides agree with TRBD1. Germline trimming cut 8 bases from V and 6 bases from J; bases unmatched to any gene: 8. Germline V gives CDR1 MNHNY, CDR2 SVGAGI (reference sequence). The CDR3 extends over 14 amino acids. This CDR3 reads CASSQGAQDEKLFF. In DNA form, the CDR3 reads TGTGCCAGCTCCCAGGGGGCGCAGGATGAAAAACTGTTTTTT.

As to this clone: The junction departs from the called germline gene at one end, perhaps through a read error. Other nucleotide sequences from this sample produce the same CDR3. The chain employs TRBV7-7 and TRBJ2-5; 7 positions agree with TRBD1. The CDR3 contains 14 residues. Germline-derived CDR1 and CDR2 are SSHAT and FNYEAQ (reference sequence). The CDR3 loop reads CASSLNRGQETQYF. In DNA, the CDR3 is TGTGCTAGCAGCTTAAACAGGGGCCAAGAGACCCAGTACTTC. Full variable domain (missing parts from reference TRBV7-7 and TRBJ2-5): GAGVSQSPRYKVTKRGQDVTLRCDPISSHATLYWYQQALGQGPEFLTYFNYEAQPDKSGLPSDRFSAERPEGSISTLTIQRTEQRDSAMYRCASSLNRGQETQYFGPGTRLLVL.

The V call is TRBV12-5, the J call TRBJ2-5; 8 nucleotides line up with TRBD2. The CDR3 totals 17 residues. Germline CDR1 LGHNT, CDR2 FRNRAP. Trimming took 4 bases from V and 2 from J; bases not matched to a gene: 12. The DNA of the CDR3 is TGTGCTAGTGGTTCGCCCACCATCACTAGCGGACAAGAGACCCAGTACTTC. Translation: CASGSPTITSGQETQYF.

The CDR3 DNA follows: TGTGCCACCAGCAGAGATGGATTCGGGGTAGGGGATGGCTACACCTTC. This sequence encodes CATSRDGFGVGDGYTF. This sequence joins TRBV15 and TRBJ1-2, with D perhaps matching TRBD1 (5 bases). V was clipped by 0 bases and J by 6 bases, with 17 bases between them. The CDR3 spans 16 residues. Per germline, CDR1 LNHNV and CDR2 YYDKDF (reference sequence).

The CDR3 DNA sequence: TGTGCCAGCAGTTTGCCGAGCGGGAGTATGAATGAGCAGTTCTTC. It translates to CASSLPSGSMNEQFF. The chain recombines TRBV5-6 with TRBJ2-1, with 8 bases matching TRBD2. Per the germline V gene, CDR1 is SGHDT and CDR2 is YYEEEE. The CDR3 covers 15 residues. V trimming: 5 bases; J trimming: 7 bases; junction bases outside the gene matches: 11.

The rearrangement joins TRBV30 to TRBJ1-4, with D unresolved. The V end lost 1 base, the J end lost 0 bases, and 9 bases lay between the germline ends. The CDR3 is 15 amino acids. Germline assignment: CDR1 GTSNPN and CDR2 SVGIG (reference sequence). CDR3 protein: CAWSGLDATNEKLFF. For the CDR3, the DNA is TGTGCCTGGAGTGGTCTGGATGCAACTAATGAAAAACTGTTTTTT.

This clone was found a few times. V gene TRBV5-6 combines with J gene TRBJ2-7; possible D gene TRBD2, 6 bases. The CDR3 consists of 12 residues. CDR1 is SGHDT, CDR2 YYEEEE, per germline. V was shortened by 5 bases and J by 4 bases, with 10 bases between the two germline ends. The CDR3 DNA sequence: TGTGCCAGCAGTCAAGGGAGGTACGAGCAGTACTTC. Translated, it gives CASSQGRYEQYF.

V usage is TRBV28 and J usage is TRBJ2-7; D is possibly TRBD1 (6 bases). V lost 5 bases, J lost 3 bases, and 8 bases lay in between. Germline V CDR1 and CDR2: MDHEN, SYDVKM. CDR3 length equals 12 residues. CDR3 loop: CASSPDSYEQYF. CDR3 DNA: TGTGCCAGCAGTCCGGACAGCTACGAGCAGTACTTC.

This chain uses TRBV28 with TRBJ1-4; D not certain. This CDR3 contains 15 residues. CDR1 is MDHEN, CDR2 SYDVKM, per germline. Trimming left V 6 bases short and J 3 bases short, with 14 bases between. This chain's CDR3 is CASRLEGAANEKLFF. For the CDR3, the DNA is TGTGCCAGCAGACTCGAGGGTGCAGCTAATGAAAAACTGTTTTTT.

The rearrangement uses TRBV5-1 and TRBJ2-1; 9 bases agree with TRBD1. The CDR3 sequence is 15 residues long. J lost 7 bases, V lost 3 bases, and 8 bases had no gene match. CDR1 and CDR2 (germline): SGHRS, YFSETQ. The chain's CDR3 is CASSWGDREGNEQFF. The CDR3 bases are TGCGCCAGCAGCTGGGGGGACAGGGAGGGAAATGAGCAGTTCTTC.